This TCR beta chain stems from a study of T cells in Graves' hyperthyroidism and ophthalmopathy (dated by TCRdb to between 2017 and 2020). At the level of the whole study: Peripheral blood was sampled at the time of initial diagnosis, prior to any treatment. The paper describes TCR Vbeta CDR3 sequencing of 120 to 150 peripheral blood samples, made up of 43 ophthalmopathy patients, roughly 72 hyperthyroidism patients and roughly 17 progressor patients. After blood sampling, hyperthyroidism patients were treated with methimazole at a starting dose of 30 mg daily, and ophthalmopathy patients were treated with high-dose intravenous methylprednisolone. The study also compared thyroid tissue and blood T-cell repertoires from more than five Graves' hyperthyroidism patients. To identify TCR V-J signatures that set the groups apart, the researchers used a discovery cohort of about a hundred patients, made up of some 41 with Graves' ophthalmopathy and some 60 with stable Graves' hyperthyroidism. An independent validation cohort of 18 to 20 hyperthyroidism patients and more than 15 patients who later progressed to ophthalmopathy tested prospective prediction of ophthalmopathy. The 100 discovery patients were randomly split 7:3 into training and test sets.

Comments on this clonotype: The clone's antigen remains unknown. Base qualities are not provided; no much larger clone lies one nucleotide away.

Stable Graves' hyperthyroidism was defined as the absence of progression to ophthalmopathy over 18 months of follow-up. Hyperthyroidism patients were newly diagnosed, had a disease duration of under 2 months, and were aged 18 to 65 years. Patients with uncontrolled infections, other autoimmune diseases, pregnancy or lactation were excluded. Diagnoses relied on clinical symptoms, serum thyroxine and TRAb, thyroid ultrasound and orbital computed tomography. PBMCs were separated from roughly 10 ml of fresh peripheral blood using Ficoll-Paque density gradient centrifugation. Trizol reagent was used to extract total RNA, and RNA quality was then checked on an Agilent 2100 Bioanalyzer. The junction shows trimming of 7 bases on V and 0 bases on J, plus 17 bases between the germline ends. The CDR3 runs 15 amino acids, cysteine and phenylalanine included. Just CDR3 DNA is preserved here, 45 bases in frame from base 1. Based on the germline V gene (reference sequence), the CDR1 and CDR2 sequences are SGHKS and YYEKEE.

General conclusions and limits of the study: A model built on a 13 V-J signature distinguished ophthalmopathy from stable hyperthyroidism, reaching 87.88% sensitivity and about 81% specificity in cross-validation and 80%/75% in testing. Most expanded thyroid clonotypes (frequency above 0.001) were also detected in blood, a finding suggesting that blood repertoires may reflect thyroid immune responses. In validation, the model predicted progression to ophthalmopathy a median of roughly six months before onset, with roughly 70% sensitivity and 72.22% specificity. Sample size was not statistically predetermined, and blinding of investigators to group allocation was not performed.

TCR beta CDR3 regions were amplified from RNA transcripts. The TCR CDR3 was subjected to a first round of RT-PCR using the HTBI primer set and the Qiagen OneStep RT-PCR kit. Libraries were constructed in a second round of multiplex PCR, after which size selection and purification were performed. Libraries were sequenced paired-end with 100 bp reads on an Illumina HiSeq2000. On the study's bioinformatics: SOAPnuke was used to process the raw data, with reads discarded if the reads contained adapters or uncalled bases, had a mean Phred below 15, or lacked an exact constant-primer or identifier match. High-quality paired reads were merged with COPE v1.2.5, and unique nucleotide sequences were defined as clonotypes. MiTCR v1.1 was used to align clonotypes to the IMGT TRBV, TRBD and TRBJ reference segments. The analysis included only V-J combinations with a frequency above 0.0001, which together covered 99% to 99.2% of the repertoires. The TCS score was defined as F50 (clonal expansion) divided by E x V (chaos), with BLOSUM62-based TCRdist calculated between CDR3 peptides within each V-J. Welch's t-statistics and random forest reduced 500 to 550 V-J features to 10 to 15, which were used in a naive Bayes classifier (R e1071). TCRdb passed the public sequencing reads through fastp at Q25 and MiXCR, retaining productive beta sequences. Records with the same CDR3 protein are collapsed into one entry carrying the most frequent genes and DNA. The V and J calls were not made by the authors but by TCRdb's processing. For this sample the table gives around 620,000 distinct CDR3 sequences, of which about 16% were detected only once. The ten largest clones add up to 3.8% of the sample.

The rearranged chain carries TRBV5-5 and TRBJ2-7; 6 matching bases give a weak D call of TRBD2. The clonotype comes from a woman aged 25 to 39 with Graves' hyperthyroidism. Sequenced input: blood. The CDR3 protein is CASWEEGRPSYEQYF. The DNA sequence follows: TGTGCCAGCTGGGAGGAGGGCAGGCCCTCCTACGAGCAGTACTTC.